This T cell receptor beta chain was recovered during a study of monozygotic twins with inflammatory bowel disease (dated by TCRdb to between 2019 and 2020). For the wider study: In total, some 30 monozygotic twin pairs made up the full study: 19 Danish pairs, all IBD-discordant, plus nine German pairs, of which four were IBD-concordant and five were IBD-discordant. The search for disease-associated traits relied mainly on comparing IBD patients with their genetically identical healthy co-twins within discordant pairs. Each individual had, on average, about 151 000 unique TCRalpha sequences and 181 000 unique TCRbeta sequences available for analysis. What the study reported, not specific to this receptor: Fewer clonotypes were shared with other individuals by IBD patients than by healthy twins, most markedly in patients showing signs of disease activity. The analysis was unable to tell apart different T cell subtypes. Differing immunosuppressive treatments among patients may have added background noise and inter-individual variability to the repertoires. IBD patients had lower TCRbeta repertoire diversity, measured by the inverse Simpson index, than their healthy co-twins. The results gave no support for a single strong signal or clonotype linked to IBD. Repertoire similarity did not differ between concordant and discordant twins, which could be due to limited statistical power.

Details on this clonotype: Which antigen it targets is not known.

The library was produced with 5' RACE. Preparation of each TCR library used around 3,500 ng of total RNA. For each sample, cDNA was synthesized in eight separate reactions using SMARTScribe reverse transcriptase. During cDNA synthesis, template switching introduced unique molecular identifiers that contained a 6-nucleotide sample barcode. Amplification of TCRalpha and TCRbeta cDNA involved two nested PCRs of 16 and 9 cycles, and each PCR was followed by bead purification. Before amplification, the cDNA was both treated with uracil DNA-glycosylase and purified with the QIAquick PCR purification kit. The second PCR added Illumina TruSeq-compatible adapters along with sample-specific barcodes. Library quality and concentration were assessed using TapeStation and Qubit, and about 5 ng of each library was pooled. The pooled libraries were sequenced with 2 x 100 bp reads and custom sequencing primers on an Illumina HiSeq2500 single-index Rapid Run. The authors' pipeline ran thus. PCR and sequencing errors were corrected by UMI-based consensus assembly using MiGEC version 1.2.6. MiXCR version 2.1.1 handled V(D)J alignment, clonotype assembly and CDR3 extraction. To normalise gene usage, clonotype sharing and MAIT/NKT TCR abundance, the analysis used the top 1000, 10 000 and 20 000 clonotypes per sample. Diversity was computed as the inverse Simpson index with the vegan R package after downsampling to 27 000 UMIs. Paired Mann-Whitney U tests were applied to discordant twin pairs, with Benjamini-Hochberg correction for multiple testing. The reads, reprocessed by TCRdb, yield one row per CDR3 protein sequence and no DNA. TCRdb's processing, not the study's, gives the V and J calls here. The sample's table covers 150,000 to 200,000 distinct CDR3 sequences. Less than 7.5% of the sample is held by the ten biggest clonotypes.

A roughly 2.6 ml peripheral blood sample was drawn into PAXgene tubes per donor and stored at -80°C. Total RNA was isolated from whole blood with the PAXgene blood miRNA kit on an automated QIAcube, without T cell sorting. Peripheral blood from monozygotic twin pairs who were concordant or discordant for inflammatory bowel disease underwent deep TCRalpha and TCRbeta repertoire profiling using unique molecular barcoding. For every twin pair, smoking habits were documented, and each individual was categorised as a current, former or never smoker. Via the germline V gene, CDR1 is SGHDT and CDR2 YYEEEE. The CDR3 goes from the cysteine to the phenylalanine over 16 residues. The DNA is not on file.

This receptor chain uses TRBV5-6 and TRBJ2-1; TCRdb indicates TRBD1, and absent DNA this call remains unverified. This receptor was taken from a human donor with ulcerative colitis or Crohn's disease, or a healthy co-twin of an affected twin (not recorded which). The specimen sequenced was blood. The CDR3 amino acid sequence is: CASSYSTQGGYNEQFF.